What follows are 22 T cell receptor beta chains derived from one specimen sequenced in a study of technical replicates of blood from a few donors. Sequenced by immunoSEQ multiplex PCR; TCRdb stores in-frame clones only, minus some. In the table there are 53,000 or so clones, 86% of which are singletons. Sequences were obtained from PBMCs. All receptors come from a human donor in good health. Some clones in this sample may be carry-over from other donors' samples.

This chain uses TRBV7-3 with TRBJ2-7, with D possibly TRBD2 on 6 matching bases. V shed 5 bases and J shed 6 bases, with 20 bases lying between them. This CDR3 spans 15 amino acids. CDR1 is SGHTA, CDR2 FQGTGA, per germline. The CDR3, as DNA: TGTGCCAGCAGCCCAGGACGGAGGGATACGGTCGAGCAGTACTTC. This codes for CASSPGRRDTVEQYF.

The V call is TRBV7-8, the J call TRBJ1-6; no clear D. The CDR3 is 15 amino acids. Germline loops: CDR1 SGHVS, CDR2 FQNEAQ. V shed 1 base and J shed 7 bases, with 11 bases lying between them. CDR3 in DNA: TGTGCCAGCAGCTTAGGACTTAAAGAGAATTCACCCCTCCACTTT. Its translation is CASSLGLKENSPLHF.

The CDR3 protein is CASEDRRLGTQYF. The DNA for the CDR3 is TGTGCCAGCGAGGACAGGAGGTTAGGGACCCAGTACTTC. J is TRBJ2-5 and V is TRBV28, with TRBD1 matching 7 bases. CDR3 length: 13 amino acids. Germline V gene sequence: CDR1 MDHEN, CDR2 SYDVKM. Trimming cost V 8 bases and J 7 bases; bases outside gene matches: 10.

The chain links TRBV14 to TRBJ2-1; D not certain. The CDR3 covers 14 residues. The germline CDR1 and CDR2 sequences are SGHDN and FVKESK. V lost 0 bases and J 9 bases, leaving 12 bases between the germline ends. DNA for the CDR3: TGTGCCAGCAGCCAAGAGGGTCGTCGCGGTGAGCAGTTCTTC. Translated, it gives CASSQEGRRGEQFF.

The gene calls are TRBV5-1 and TRBJ2-5; D gene uncertain. CDR1 is SGHRS, CDR2 YFSETQ, per germline. CDR3 size: 15 residues. V lost 1 base to trimming and J lost 1 base, with 11 bases between them. The CDR3 DNA sequence: TGCGCCAGCAGCTTGTATGGTACAGTCCAAGAGACCCAGTACTTC. It is translated as CASSLYGTVQETQYF.

The chain carries TRBV9 and TRBJ2-7, with TRBD1 identical over 10 bases. J was trimmed by 2 bases and V by 2 bases; bases with no gene match: 7. Germline assignment: CDR1 SGDLS and CDR2 YYNGEE. This CDR3 is 16 amino acids long. The CDR3 sequence: CASSVGGTGVPYEQYF. The CDR3 DNA reads TGTGCCAGCAGCGTGGGGGGGACAGGGGTTCCCTACGAGCAGTACTTC.

The chain's CDR3 is CAISESPAITANYGYTF. CDR3 bases: TGTGCCATCAGTGAGTCTCCAGCAATTACAGCTAACTATGGCTACACCTTC. The chain joins TRBV10-3 to TRBJ1-2; no definite D call. The germline V gene has CDR1 ENHRY and CDR2 SYGVKD. V dropped 0 bases and J dropped 0 bases, with 14 bases sitting between them. This CDR3 comprises 17 residues.

This chain joins TRBV5-4 and TRBJ1-3; 8 bases match TRBD1. Germline CDR1 reads SGHNT; CDR2 reads YYREEE (reference sequence). The CDR3 consists of 17 residues. J gave up 0 bases and V 1 base, and 6 bases lay outside the gene matches. In nucleotides, the CDR3 is TGTGCCAGCAGCTTGAAAAAAACAGGGGGCTCTGGAAACACCATATATTTT. This encodes CASSLKKTGGSGNTIYF.

The chain recombines TRBV12-5 with TRBJ2-3; D gene ambiguous. Trimming removed 6 bases from V and 3 bases from J, with 7 bases in between. The length of the CDR3 is 12 residues. Germline values: CDR1 LGHNT, CDR2 FRNRAP. CDR3 sequence reads: CASGPHTDTQYF. The CDR3 DNA is TGTGCTAGTGGCCCCCATACAGATACGCAGTATTTT.

The chain recombines TRBV7-3 with TRBJ2-1, with D unclear. Germline CDR1 reads SGHTA; CDR2 reads FQGTGA. Trimming pared 2 bases from V and 8 bases from J, leaving 7 bases between. The CDR3 covers 12 residues. The CDR3 is CASSLLGDEQFF. CDR3 nucleotide sequence: TGTGCCAGCAGCTTACTAGGAGATGAGCAGTTCTTC.

This clone was counted a single time. The chain recombines TRBV7-2 with TRBJ1-6; no clear D gene. Germline V gene data show CDR1 as SGHTA and CDR2 as FQGNSA. The V and J ends lost 4 bases and 11 bases respectively, with 15 bases between them. CDR3 size: 14 residues. The chain's CDR3 is CASSSGSTRTPLHF. In DNA form, the CDR3 reads TGTGCCAGCAGCTCGGGGTCCACGCGGACACCCCTCCACTTT. Filled out from reference TRBV7-2 and TRBJ1-6, the complete variable domain reads GAGVSQSPSNKVTEKGKDVELRCDPISGHTALYWYRQSLGQGLEFLIYFQGNSAPDKSGLPSDRFSAERTGGSVSTLTIQRTQQEDSAVYLCASSSGSTRTPLHFGNGTRLTVT.

This chain connects TRBV7-9 to TRBJ2-1, with D perhaps matching TRBD2 (6 bases). This CDR3 has 15 amino acids. V was clipped by 3 bases and J by 5 bases, with 14 bases between them. Per germline, CDR1 SEHNR and CDR2 FQNEAQ (reference sequence). The CDR3 protein is CASSFSPRENNEQFF. CDR3 bases: TGTGCCAGCAGCTTTTCTCCTCGGGAGAACAATGAGCAGTTCTTC. The full variable domain, rest sourced from reference TRBV7-9 and TRBJ2-1, is DTGVSQNPRHKITKRGQNVTFRCDPISEHNRLYWYRQTLGQGPEFLTYFQNEAQLEKSRLLSDRFSAERPKGSFSTLEIQRTEQGDSAMYLCASSFSPRENNEQFFGPGTRLTVL.

CDR3 nucleotide sequence: TGTGCCAGCAGTTACGACAGGACCTCTGGAAACACCATATATTTT. Translated: CASSYDRTSGNTIYF. The genes are TRBV6-5 and TRBJ1-3; TRBD1 is a possible D gene (6 bases). Trimming left V 2 bases short and J 0 bases short, with 8 bases between. CDR1 is MNHEY and CDR2 is SVGAGI in the germline V gene. The CDR3 covers 15 residues.

The chain carries TRBV7-3 and TRBJ2-7; possibly TRBD1 for D (5 bases). V was shortened by 5 bases and J by 6 bases, with 11 bases between the two germline ends. The CDR3 covers 12 residues. The germline gives CDR1 SGHTA, CDR2 FQGTGA. Here the CDR3 reads CASSPGRVEQYF. As DNA, the CDR3 is TGTGCCAGCAGCCCGGGCAGGGTCGAGCAGTACTTC.

The chain combines TRBV6-5 with TRBJ1-3; D gene unclear. The V end was cut by 2 bases, the J end by 4 bases, with 6 bases between. Per germline, CDR1 MNHEY and CDR2 SVGAGI. The CDR3 has 13 residues. CDR3 residues: CASSYGRGNTIYF. Written as DNA, the CDR3 is TGTGCCAGCAGTTACGGCAGAGGAAACACCATATATTTT.

The chain links TRBV30 to TRBJ1-4; 7 positions agree with TRBD1. This CDR3 is 14 amino acids long. In germline, CDR1 is GTSNPN, CDR2 SVGIG (reference sequence). Trimming at V came to 8 bases and at J to 0 bases, leaving 6 bases not matched to a gene. The CDR3 nucleotides are TGTGCCAGCCGGGACAGAACAACTAATGAAAAACTGTTTTTT. Amino acids: CASRDRTTNEKLFF.

The chain combines TRBV2 with TRBJ2-7, with 7 bases lining up with TRBD2. Germline V gene lookup returns CDR1 SNHLY and CDR2 FYNNEI. This CDR3 has 14 residues. V dropped 4 bases and J dropped 4; count of bases not matched to a gene: 7. CDR3 protein: CASSVGRGEYEQYF. CDR3 bases: TGTGCCAGCAGTGTGGGGAGGGGAGAGTACGAGCAGTACTTC.

The chain links TRBV2 to TRBJ2-5; the D gene is possibly TRBD1 (5 bases). Germline values: CDR1 SNHLY, CDR2 FYNNEI. Trimming removed 7 bases from V and 3 bases from J, with 12 bases in between. This CDR3 has 13 residues. CDR3 bases: TGTGCCAGCATACGAGGCAGGGAAGAGACCCAGTACTTC. Protein: CASIRGREETQYF.

The chain recombines TRBV7-9 with TRBJ2-3; possibly TRBD2 for D (5 bases). V lost 8 bases and J 4 bases, leaving 16 bases between the germline ends. The CDR3 sequence is 14 residues long. CDR1 SEHNR and CDR2 FQNEAQ come from the germline V gene (reference sequence). The DNA of the CDR3 is TGTGCCAGCCGCTGGGGAGTTTCTGCAGATACGCAGTATTTT. Protein product: CASRWGVSADTQYF.

This chain links TRBV2 with TRBJ1-6, with D perhaps matching TRBD1 (6 bases). The V end lost 6 bases, the J end lost 9 bases, and 15 bases lay between the germline ends. CDR1 is SNHLY, CDR2 FYNNEI, per germline. CDR3 length: 14 residues. The DNA for the CDR3 is TGTGCCAGCAGAACACCGGGGGGCAGTTCACCCCTCCACTTT. This sequence encodes CASRTPGGSSPLHF.

J is TRBJ2-3 and V is TRBV7-2; maybe TRBD2 (6 bases). CDR1 SGHTA and CDR2 FQGNSA come from the germline V gene. This CDR3 is 17 amino acids long. V lost 0 bases, J lost 2 bases, and 15 bases lay in between. The CDR3 protein is CASSLAVRGGATDTQYF. As DNA, the CDR3 is TGTGCCAGCAGCTTAGCGGTGCGGGGCGGGGCCACAGATACGCAGTATTTT.

This chain connects TRBV7-8 to TRBJ1-3; D uncertain. The CDR3 covers 15 residues. Trimming left V 5 bases short and J 1 base short, with 12 bases between. Germline V gene lookup returns CDR1 SGHVS and CDR2 FQNEAQ. The CDR3 DNA reads as TGTGCCAGCAGCGGCCGACCGGGTTCTGGAAACACCATATATTTT. Translated: CASSGRPGSGNTIYF.